This T cell receptor (beta chain) was captured in a study of T cells in Graves' hyperthyroidism and ophthalmopathy. The CDR3 length is 11 residues. Between the trimmed V and J ends, which lost 8 bases and 2 bases, there was a span of 6 bases. Researchers barred patients who had uncontrolled infection, other autoimmune disease, pregnancy or lactation. The table lists this clonotype with many counts. Antigen specificity is unknown. Study observations and caveats: Blood also held most thyroid clonotypes expanded beyond 0.001. Ophthalmopathy, as predicted by the model, came a median about seven months after the prediction.

The source material, RNA transcripts, was used to amplify TCR beta CDR3 regions. The TCR CDR3 was amplified in a first-round RT-PCR using the HTBI primer set. TCRdb re-analysed the multiplex PCR reads in MiXCR, keeping a single row per CDR3 protein. The sample has 89,000 or so distinct CDR3 sequences, roughly 37% seen once. The chain carries TRBV12-3 or TRBV12-4 and TRBJ2-5, with D possibly TRBD1 on 6 matching bases. This receptor was identified in a woman aged 25-40 years with Graves' hyperthyroidism. The sequenced material came from peripheral blood or thyroid tissue (not recorded which). The CDR3: CASGQQETQYF. CDR3 nucleotides: TGTGCCAGCGGACAGCAAGAGACCCAGTACTTC.